These 9 T cell receptor beta chains were all obtained from the same sample, sequenced in a study of T cell changes during pregnancy in multiple sclerosis. Here immunoSEQ multiplex PCR was the method, and the copy in TCRdb shows in-frame clones only, minus some. The sample yields tens of thousands of clones, roughly 94% seen once. The sample was peripheral blood, taken in the second trimester of pregnancy. These receptors were taken from a female donor in good health, enrolled as a control in a pregnancy study.

The rearrangement joins TRBV28 to TRBJ2-1, with TRBD2 matching over 8 bases. The CDR3 is 15 amino acids. V lost 1 base and J lost 8; bases outside the gene matches: 7. Germline lookup yields CDR1 MDHEN and CDR2 SYDVKM. The CDR3 DNA is TGTGCCAGCAGTTTATTGCCGGGAGGGCCTGATGAGCAGTTCTTC. It codes for CASSLLPGGPDEQFF.

This clone has just one count. The chain links TRBV28 to TRBJ1-4, with D possibly matching TRBD1 (5 bases). The ends were cut back, 7 bases at V and 4 bases at J, with 13 bases in the middle. Germline lookup yields CDR1 MDHEN and CDR2 SYDVKM. CDR3 length equals 14 residues. The CDR3 bases are TGTGCCAGCACCGCAGACAGAAATAATGAAAAACTGTTTTTT. Translation: CASTADRNNEKLFF.

The chain couples TRBV5-4 to TRBJ2-3, with D tentatively TRBD2 (6 bases). The CDR3 length is 15 residues. The germline V gene has CDR1 SGHNT and CDR2 YYREEE (reference sequence). The germline V and J ends were trimmed by 4 bases and 6 bases, with 18 bases remaining between them. The CDR3 reads CASSPPGEAVDTQYF. CDR3 coding DNA: TGTGCCAGCAGCCCTCCCGGGGAGGCGGTGGATACGCAGTATTTT.

The CDR3 DNA sequence: TGTGCCAGCAGTGAAGACAGACAAGAGACCCAGTACTTC. It is translated as CASSEDRQETQYF. V and J are TRBV6-1 and TRBJ2-5; D gene ambiguous. V lost 1 base, J lost 2 bases, and 5 bases lay in between. There are 13 residues in the CDR3. The germline gives CDR1 MNHNS, CDR2 SASEGT.

V gene TRBV20-1 combines with J gene TRBJ1-1; a weak D match, TRBD1 (6 bases). CDR3 size: 11 residues. Germline loops: CDR1 DFQATT, CDR2 SNEGSKA (reference sequence). The CDR3 DNA is TGCAGAGAACAGGGGAACACTGAAGCTTTCTTT. As protein: CREQGNTEAFF.

The chain links TRBV7-2 to TRBJ1-3; weak D call: TRBD1 (5 bases). The V gene lost 1 base and the J gene lost 7 bases, with 8 bases spanning the gap. Germline CDR1 is SGHTA and CDR2 is FQGNSA. CDR3 size: 13 residues. This CDR3 is CASSLVRGNTIYF. The CDR3 bases are TGTGCCAGCAGCTTAGTGCGGGGGAACACCATATATTTT.

The chain recombines TRBV5-1 with TRBJ2-7, with 9 bases that match TRBD2. Trimming cost V 7 bases and J 7 bases; bases outside gene matches: 15. Germline V CDR1 and CDR2: SGHRS, YFSETQ. CDR3 length equals 15 residues. CDR3 residues: CASGQSAGGRGEQYF. The CDR3 bases are TGCGCCAGCGGCCAGTCAGCGGGAGGCCGGGGGGAGCAGTACTTC.

This chain joins TRBV28 and TRBJ1-6; D is ambiguous. The CDR3 extends over 13 amino acids. Germline V lookup: CDR1 MDHEN, CDR2 SYDVKM. With 3 bases removed from V and 7 bases from J, the gap between germline ends came to 7 bases. The CDR3 protein is CASSFPLNSPLHF. For the CDR3, the DNA is TGTGCCAGCAGTTTCCCTTTAAATTCACCCCTCCACTTT.

This CDR3 is CASSPTGTGMDEQFF. The CDR3 nucleotides are TGTGCCAGCAGCCCTACCGGGACAGGGATGGATGAGCAGTTCTTC. The chain links TRBV5-4 to TRBJ2-1; 9 bases map to TRBD1. Germline CDR1 reads SGHNT; CDR2 reads YYREEE (reference sequence). This CDR3 spans 15 amino acids. V trimming: 4 bases; J trimming: 8 bases; junction bases outside the gene matches: 10.